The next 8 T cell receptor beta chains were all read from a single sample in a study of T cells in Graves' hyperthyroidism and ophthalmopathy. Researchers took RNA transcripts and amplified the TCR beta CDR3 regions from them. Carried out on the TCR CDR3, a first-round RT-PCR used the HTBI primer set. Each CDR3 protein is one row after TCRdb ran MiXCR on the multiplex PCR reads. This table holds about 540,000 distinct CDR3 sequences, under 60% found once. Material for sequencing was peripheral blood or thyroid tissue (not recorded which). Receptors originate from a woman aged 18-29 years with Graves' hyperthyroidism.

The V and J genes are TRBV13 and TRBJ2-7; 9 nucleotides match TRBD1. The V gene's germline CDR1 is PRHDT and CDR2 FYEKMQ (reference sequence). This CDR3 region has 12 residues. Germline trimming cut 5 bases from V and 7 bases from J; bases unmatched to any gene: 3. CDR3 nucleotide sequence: TGTGCCAGCAGCACAGGGGGCGGGGAGCAGTACTTC. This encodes CASSTGGGEQYF.

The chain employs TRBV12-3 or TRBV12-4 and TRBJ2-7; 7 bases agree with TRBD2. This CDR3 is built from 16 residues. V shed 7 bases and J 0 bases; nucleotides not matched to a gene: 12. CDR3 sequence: CASNRFGASGSYEQYF. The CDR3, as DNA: TGTGCCAGCAACCGATTCGGGGCTAGCGGCTCCTACGAGCAGTACTTC.

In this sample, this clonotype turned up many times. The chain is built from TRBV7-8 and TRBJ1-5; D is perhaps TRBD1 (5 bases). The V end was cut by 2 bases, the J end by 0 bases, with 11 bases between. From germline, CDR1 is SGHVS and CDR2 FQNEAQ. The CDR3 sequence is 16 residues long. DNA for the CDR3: TGTGCCAGCAGCTTATGGCAGGGAGGTAGCAATCAGCCCCAGCATTTT. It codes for CASSLWQGGSNQPQHF.

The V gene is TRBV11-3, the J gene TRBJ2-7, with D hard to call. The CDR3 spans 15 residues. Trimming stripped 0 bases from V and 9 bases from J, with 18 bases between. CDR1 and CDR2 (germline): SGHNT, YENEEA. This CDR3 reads CASSLDLSVSYVQYF. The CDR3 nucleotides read TGTGCCAGCAGCTTAGATCTCTCTGTAAGTTATGTGCAGTACTTC.

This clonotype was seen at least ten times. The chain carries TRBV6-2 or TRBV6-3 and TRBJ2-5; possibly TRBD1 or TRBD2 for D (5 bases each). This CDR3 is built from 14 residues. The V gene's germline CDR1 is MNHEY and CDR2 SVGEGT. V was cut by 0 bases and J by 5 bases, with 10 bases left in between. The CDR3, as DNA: TGTGCCAGCAGTTACTCCCTCAGGGAGGAGACCCAGTACTTC. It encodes CASSYSLREETQYF.

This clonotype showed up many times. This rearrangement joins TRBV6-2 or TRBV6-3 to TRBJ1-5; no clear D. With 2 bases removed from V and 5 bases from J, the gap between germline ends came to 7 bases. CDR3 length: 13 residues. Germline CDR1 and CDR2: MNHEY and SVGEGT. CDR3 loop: CASSYTRDQPQHF. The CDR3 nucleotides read TGTGCCAGCAGTTACACCCGTGATCAGCCCCAGCATTTT.

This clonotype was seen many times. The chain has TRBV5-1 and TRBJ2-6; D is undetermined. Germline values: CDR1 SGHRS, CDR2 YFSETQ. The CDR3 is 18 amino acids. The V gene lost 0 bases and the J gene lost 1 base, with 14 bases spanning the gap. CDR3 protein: CASSLGPGSISGANVLTF. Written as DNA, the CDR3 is TGCGCCAGCAGCTTGGGTCCGGGTTCTATATCTGGGGCCAACGTCCTGACTTTC.

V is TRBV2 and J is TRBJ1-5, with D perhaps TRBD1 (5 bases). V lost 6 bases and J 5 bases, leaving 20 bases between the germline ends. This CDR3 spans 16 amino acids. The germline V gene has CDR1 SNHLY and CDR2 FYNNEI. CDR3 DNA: TGTGCCAGCAGGGAGGGACTAGCGGGATGGTATCAGCCCCAGCATTTT. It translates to CASREGLAGWYQPQHF. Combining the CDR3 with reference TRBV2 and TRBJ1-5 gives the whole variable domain EPEVTQTPSHQVTQMGQEVILRCVPISNHLYFYWYRQILGQKVEFLVSFYNNEISEKSEIFDDQFSVERPDGSNFTLKIRSTKLEDSAMYFCASREGLAGWYQPQHFGDGTRLSIL.